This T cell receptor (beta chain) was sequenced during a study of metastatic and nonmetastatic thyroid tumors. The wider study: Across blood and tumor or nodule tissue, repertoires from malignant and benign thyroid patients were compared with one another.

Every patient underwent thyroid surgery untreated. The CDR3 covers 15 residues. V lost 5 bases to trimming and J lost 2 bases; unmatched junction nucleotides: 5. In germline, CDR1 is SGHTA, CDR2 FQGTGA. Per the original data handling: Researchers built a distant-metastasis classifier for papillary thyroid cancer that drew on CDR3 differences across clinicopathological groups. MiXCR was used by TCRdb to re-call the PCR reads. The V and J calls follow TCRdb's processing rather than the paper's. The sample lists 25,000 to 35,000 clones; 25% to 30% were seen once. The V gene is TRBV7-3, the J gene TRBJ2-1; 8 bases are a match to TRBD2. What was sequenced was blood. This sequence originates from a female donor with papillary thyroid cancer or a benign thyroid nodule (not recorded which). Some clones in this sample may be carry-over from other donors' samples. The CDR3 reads CASSALSGTYNEQFF. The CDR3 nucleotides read TGTGCCAGCAGCGCCCTTAGCGGGACCTACAATGAGCAGTTCTTC.